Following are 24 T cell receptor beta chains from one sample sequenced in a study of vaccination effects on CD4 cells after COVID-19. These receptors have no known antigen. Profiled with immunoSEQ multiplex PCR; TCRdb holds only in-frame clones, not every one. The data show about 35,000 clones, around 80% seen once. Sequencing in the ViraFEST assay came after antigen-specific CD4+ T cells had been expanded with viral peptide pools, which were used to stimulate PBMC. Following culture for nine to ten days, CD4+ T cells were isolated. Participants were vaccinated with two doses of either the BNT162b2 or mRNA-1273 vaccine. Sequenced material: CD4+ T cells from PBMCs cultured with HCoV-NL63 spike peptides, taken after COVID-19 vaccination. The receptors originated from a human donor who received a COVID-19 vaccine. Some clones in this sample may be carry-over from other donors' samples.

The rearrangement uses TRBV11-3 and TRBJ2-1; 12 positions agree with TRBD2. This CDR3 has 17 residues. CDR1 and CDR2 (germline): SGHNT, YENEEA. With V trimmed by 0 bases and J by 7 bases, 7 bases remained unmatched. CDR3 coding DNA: TGTGCCAGCAGCTTAGACTACGGGACTAGCGGGTTGAATGAGCAGTTCTTC. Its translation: CASSLDYGTSGLNEQFF.

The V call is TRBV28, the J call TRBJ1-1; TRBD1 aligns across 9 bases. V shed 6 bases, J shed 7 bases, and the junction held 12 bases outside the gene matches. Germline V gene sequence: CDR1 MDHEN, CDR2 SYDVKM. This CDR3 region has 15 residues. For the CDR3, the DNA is TGTGCCAGCAGCCCGGTCCCGGGACAGGGTGGTGAAGCTTTCTTT. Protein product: CASSPVPGQGGEAFF. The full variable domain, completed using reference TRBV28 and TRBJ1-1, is DVKVTQSSRYLVKRTGEKVFLECVQDMDHENMFWYRQDPGLGLRLIYFSYDVKMKEKGDIPEGYSVSREKKERFSLILESASTNQTSMYLCASSPVPGQGGEAFFGQGTRLTVV.

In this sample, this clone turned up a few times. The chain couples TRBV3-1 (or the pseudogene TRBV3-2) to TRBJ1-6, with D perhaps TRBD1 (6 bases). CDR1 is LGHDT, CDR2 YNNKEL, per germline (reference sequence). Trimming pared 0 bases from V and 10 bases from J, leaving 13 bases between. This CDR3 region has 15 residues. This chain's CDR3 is CASSQEGRGASPLHF. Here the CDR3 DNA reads TGTGCCAGCAGCCAAGAAGGCAGGGGTGCCTCACCCCTCCACTTT.

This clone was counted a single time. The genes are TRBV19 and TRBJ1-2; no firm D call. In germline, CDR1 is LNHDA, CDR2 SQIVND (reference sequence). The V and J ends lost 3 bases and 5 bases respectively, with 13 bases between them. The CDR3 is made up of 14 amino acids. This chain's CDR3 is CASSMAFSPYGYTF. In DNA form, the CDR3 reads TGTGCCAGTAGTATGGCATTCTCACCGTATGGCTACACCTTC.

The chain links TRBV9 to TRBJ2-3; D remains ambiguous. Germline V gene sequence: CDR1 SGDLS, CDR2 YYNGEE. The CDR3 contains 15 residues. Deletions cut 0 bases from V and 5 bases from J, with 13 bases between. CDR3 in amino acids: CASSVVPTERDTQYF. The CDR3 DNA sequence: TGTGCCAGCAGCGTAGTGCCGACGGAGCGAGATACGCAGTATTTT. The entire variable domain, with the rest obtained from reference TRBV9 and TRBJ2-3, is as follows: DSGVTQTPKHLITATGQRVTLRCSPRSGDLSVYWYQQSLDQGLQFLIQYYNGEERAKGNILERFSAQQFPDLHSELNLSSLELGDSALYFCASSVVPTERDTQYFGPGTRLTVL.

In DNA form, the CDR3 reads TGTGCCAGCAGCCGTAACCCGGACAGGAACTATGGCTACACCTTC. As protein: CASSRNPDRNYGYTF. The chain recombines TRBV7-2 with TRBJ1-2, with 7 bases matching TRBD1. V gave up 5 bases and J gave up 2 bases; unmatched junction bases: 8. Germline assignment: CDR1 SGHTA and CDR2 FQGNSA. The CDR3 covers 15 residues.

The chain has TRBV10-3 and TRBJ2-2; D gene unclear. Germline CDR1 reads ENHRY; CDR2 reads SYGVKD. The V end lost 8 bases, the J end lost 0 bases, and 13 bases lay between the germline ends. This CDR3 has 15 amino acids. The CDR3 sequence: CAISSAKANTGELFF. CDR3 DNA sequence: TGTGCCATCTCATCAGCAAAAGCGAACACCGGGGAGCTGTTTTTT.

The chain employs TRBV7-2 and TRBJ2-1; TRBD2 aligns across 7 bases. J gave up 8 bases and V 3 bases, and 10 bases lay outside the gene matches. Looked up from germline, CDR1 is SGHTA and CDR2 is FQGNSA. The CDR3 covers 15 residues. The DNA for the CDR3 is TGTGCCAGCAGCTTCCCCACCGGGGGGATCGATGAGCAGTTCTTC. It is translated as CASSFPTGGIDEQFF.

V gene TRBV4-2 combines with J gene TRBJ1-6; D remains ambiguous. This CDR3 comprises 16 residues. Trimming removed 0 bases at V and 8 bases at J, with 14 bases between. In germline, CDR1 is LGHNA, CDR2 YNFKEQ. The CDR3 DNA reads TGTGCCAGCAGCCAAGAATATCGATTGGAAGATTCACCCCTCCACTTT. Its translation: CASSQEYRLEDSPLHF.

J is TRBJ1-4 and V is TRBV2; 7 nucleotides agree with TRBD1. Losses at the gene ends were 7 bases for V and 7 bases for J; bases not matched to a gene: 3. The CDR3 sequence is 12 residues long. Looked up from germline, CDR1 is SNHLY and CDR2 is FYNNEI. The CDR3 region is CASKDRSEKLFF. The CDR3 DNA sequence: TGTGCCAGCAAGGACAGGTCTGAAAAACTGTTTTTT.

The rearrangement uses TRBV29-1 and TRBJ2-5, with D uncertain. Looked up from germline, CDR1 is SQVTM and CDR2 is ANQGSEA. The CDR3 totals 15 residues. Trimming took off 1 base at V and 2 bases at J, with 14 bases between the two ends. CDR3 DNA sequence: TGCAGCGTTGAAGGAAGGGCAAGAAGGCAAGAGACCCAGTACTTC. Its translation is CSVEGRARRQETQYF. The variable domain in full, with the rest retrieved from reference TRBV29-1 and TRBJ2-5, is SAVISQKPSRDICQRGTSLTIQCQVDSQVTMMFWYRQQPGQSLTLIATANQGSEATYESGFVIDKFPISRPNLTFSTLTVSNMSPEDSSIYLCSVEGRARRQETQYFGPGTRLLVL.

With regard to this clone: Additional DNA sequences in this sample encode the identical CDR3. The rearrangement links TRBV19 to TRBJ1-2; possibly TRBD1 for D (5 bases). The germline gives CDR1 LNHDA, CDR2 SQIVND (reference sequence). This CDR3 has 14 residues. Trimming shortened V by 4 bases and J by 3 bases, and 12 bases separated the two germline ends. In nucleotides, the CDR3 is TGTGCCAGTAGTACCACTCAGGGTTACTATGGCTACACCTTC. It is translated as CASSTTQGYYGYTF. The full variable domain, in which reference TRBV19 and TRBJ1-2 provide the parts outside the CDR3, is DGGITQSPKYLFRKEGQNVTLSCEQNLNHDAMYWYRQDPGQGLRLIYYSQIVNDFQKGDIAEGYSVSREKKESFPLTVTSAQKNPTAFYLCASSTTQGYYGYTFGSGTRLTVV.

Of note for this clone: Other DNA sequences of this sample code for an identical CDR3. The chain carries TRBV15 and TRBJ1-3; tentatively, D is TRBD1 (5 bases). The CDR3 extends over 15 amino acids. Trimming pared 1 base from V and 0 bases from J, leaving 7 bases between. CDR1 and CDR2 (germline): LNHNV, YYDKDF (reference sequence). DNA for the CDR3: TGTGCCACCAGCAGAGGGGGGAGCTCTGGAAACACCATATATTTT. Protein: CATSRGGSSGNTIYF.

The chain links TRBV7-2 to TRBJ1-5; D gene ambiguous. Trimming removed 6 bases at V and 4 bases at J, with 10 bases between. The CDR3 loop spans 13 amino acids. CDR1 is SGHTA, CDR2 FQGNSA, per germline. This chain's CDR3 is CASSPWINQPQHF. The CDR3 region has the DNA TGTGCCAGCAGTCCCTGGATTAATCAGCCCCAGCATTTT.

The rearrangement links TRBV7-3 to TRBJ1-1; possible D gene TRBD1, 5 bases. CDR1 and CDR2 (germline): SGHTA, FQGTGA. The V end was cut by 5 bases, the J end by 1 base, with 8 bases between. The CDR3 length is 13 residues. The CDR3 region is CASSPQGNTEAFF. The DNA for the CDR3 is TGTGCCAGCAGCCCTCAGGGGAACACTGAAGCTTTCTTT.

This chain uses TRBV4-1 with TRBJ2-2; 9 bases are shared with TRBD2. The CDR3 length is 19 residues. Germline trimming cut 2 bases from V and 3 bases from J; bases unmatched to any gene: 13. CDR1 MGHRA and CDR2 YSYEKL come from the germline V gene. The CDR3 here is CASSQRGGPSGDYTGELFF. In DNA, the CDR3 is TGCGCCAGCAGCCAAAGGGGCGGACCTAGCGGGGATTACACCGGGGAGCTGTTTTTT.

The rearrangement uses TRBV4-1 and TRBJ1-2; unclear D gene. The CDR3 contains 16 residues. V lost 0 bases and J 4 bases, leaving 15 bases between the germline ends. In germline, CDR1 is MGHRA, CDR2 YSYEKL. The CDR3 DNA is TGCGCCAGCAGCCAAGATTTCGAGGGTAGGGCCTATGGCTACACCTTC. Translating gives CASSQDFEGRAYGYTF.

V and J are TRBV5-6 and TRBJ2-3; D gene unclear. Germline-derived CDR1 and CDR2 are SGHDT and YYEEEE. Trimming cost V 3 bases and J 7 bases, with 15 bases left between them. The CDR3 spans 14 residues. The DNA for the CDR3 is TGTGCCAGCAGCTCCTTTAACTCTAAAAATACGCAGTATTTT. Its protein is CASSSFNSKNTQYF.

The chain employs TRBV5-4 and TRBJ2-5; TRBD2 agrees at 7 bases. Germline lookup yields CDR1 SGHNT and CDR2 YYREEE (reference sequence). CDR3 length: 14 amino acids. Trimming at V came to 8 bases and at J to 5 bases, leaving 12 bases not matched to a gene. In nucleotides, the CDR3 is TGTGCCAGTCGGCGTTTGGGGGAGGGGGAGACCCAGTACTTC. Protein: CASRRLGEGETQYF.

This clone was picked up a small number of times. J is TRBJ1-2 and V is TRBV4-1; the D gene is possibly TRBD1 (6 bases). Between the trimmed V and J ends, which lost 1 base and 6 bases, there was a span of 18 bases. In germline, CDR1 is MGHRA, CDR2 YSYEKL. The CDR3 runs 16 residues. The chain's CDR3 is CASSQVGAGFTHGYTF. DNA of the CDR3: TGCGCCAGCAGCCAAGTGGGGGCCGGGTTCACGCATGGCTACACCTTC.

The chain's CDR3 is CASSRDSLDPGELFF. The CDR3 nucleotides read TGTGCCAGTAGCCGGGACAGTTTGGATCCCGGGGAGCTGTTTTTT. The chain carries TRBV19 and TRBJ2-2; TRBD1 agrees at 7 bases. The V segment lost 6 bases and the J segment 6 bases; nucleotides outside the gene matches: 10. The CDR3 totals 15 residues. Germline V gives CDR1 LNHDA, CDR2 SQIVND (reference sequence).

The CDR3 DNA reads as TGTGCCAGCAGTACGGGACCTCGGGCTAGCAATCAGCCCCAGCATTTT. Amino acids: CASSTGPRASNQPQHF. The rearrangement links TRBV6-6 to TRBJ1-5; tentative D call: TRBD1 (5 bases). Trimming took 5 bases from V and 0 from J, leaving 14 bases between them. Germline V gene data show CDR1 as MNHNY and CDR2 as SVGAGI (reference sequence). This CDR3 has 16 amino acids.

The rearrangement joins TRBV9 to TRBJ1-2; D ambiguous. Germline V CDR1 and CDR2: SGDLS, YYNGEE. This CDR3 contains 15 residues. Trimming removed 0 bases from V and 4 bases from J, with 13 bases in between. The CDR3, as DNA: TGTGCCAGCAGCGTAGGAGGGAGTAATGGCTATGGCTACACCTTC. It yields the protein CASSVGGSNGYGYTF.

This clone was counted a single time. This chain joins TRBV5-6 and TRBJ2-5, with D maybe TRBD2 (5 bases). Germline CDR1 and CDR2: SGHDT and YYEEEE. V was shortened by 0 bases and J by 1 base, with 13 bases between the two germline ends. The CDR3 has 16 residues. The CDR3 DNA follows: TGTGCCAGCAGCTTGGCGGGGAATACGATCCAAGAGACCCAGTACTTC. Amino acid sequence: CASSLAGNTIQETQYF.